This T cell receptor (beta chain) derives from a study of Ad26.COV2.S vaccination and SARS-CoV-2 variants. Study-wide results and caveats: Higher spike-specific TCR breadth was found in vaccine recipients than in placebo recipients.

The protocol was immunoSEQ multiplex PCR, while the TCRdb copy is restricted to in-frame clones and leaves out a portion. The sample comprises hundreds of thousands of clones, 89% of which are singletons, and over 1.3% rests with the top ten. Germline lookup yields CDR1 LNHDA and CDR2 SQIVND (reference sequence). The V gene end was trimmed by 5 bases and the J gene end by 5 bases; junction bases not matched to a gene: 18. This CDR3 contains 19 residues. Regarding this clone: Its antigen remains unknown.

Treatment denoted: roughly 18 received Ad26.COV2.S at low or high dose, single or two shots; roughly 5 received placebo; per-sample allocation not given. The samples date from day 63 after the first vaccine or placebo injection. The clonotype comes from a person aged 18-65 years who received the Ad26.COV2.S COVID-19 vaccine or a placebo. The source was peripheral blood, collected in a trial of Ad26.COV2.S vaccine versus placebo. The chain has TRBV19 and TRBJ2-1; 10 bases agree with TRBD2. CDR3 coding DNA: TGTGCCAGTAGTCGCGTGGTGGTCGGAGCGGGAGGGGGCCACAATGAGCAGTTCTTC. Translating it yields CASSRVVVGAGGGHNEQFF.